The clone carrying this T cell receptor (beta chain) occurred a few times. TCRdb's copy holds only in-frame clones and misses some; the assay was immunoSEQ multiplex PCR. The sample has fewer than 2.5 million clones; under 95% are singletons. Germline V gene sequence: CDR1 MNHEY, CDR2 SVGAGI. V was cut by 6 bases and J by 0 bases, with 9 bases left in between. CDR3 size: 14 residues. This specimen belongs to a study of shared clonotypes between healthy human individuals. Background on the study: Each donor had three CD4 naive, three CD4 memory, two CD8 naive and one CD8 memory plate.

The TCR sequence derives from a man younger than 30 in good health. Some clones in this sample may be carry-over from other donors' samples. The chain combines TRBV6-5 with TRBJ1-3; D remains unclear. Sequencing was performed on naive CD4+ T cells from PBMCs. Sample subset: CD45RA+ positively selected. CDR3 nucleotides: TGTGCCAGCAGCGGACTGTCCTCTGGAAACACCATATATTTT. It yields the protein CASSGLSSGNTIYF.